A selection of T cell receptor beta chains follows, all from one sample in a study of blood T cell repertoires in COVID-19. Method: immunoSEQ multiplex PCR; TCRdb's copy keeps in-frame clones and lacks some. The table records about 330,000 clones, 89% of them present only once. Input material: peripheral blood. These receptors were taken from a man in his late teens or twenties who had recovered from COVID-19. The CDR3 runs from the conserved cysteine through the conserved F or W. The D gene is left open where the match is weak. Size is stated for part of the rows, as once, few or many counts, or as a class when the clone is expanded.

TRBV30	once	TRBD1	TRBJ2-3	TGTGCCTGGAGCGGGACAGGGGGGACGCAGTATTTT	CAWSGTGGTQYF
TRBV7-8	.	.	TRBJ2-5	TGTGCCAGCAGCTTAGGACTTTCTAAGTGGACCCAGTACTTC	CASSLGLSKWTQYF
TRBV6-5	.	TRBD1	TRBJ2-1	TGTGCCAGCAGTTACCCGGGACAGGGACACAATGAGCAGTTCTTC	CASSYPGQGHNEQFF
TRBV27	.	.	TRBJ2-1	TGTGCCAGCAGTTTATACCCGGACAGTTCCAATGAGCAGTTCTTC	CASSLYPDSSNEQFF
TRBV18	once	.	TRBJ1-1	TGTGCCAGCTCACCAATCGGGTTGAACACTGAAGCTTTCTTT	CASSPIGLNTEAFF
TRBV28	once	.	TRBJ1-3	TGTGCCAGCAGTTTGGCGGGGTATGGAAACACCATATATTTT	CASSLAGYGNTIYF
TRBV12-3/TRBV12-4	.	TRBD1	TRBJ1-2	TGTGCCAGCAGTTTCGACAGGGACCGTGGCTACACCTTC	CASSFDRDRGYTF
TRBV12-5	.	.	TRBJ2-2	TGTGCTAGTGGTTTGGTACTGGGCCTTACGAACACCGGGGAGCTGTTTTTT	CASGLVLGLTNTGELFF
TRBV7-2	.	.	TRBJ1-1	TGTGCCAGCAGCCCCCTCGCGGCAGCGAACACTGAAGCTTTCTTT	CASSPLAAANTEAFF
TRBV7-8	.	TRBD1	TRBJ2-5	TGTGCCAGCAGCTTAGTAGGGGGCGAGACCCAGTACTTC	CASSLVGGETQYF
TRBV27	.	TRBD2	TRBJ2-1	TGTGCCAGCAGTTCGGCGGGGGGTGACAATGAGCAGTTCTTC	CASSSAGGDNEQFF
TRBV7-6	once	.	TRBJ2-3	TGTGCCAGCAGCTTATACGGGGTCACAGATACGCAGTATTTT	CASSLYGVTDTQYF
TRBV4-3	.	.	TRBJ1-2	TGCGCCAGCAGCCAAGACGGATTGATTGGAGGGATTGGCTACACCTTC	CASSQDGLIGGIGYTF
TRBV24-1	.	TRBD1	TRBJ2-5	TGTGCCACCAGTGATGGTAGGACAGGGAGGTACCAAGAGACCCAGTACTTC	CATSDGRTGRYQETQYF
TRBV18	.	TRBD2	TRBJ2-3	TGTGCCAGCTCACGACTAGCGGAAGCTGGTGTCACAGATACGCAGTATTTT	CASSRLAEAGVTDTQYF
TRBV6-5	.	.	TRBJ1-1	TGTGCCAGCAGTTCCCCGGGACTCCCCCCCGGGGAAGCTTTCTTT	CASSSPGLPPGEAFF
TRBV6-5	once	TRBD1	TRBJ2-5	TGTGCCAGCAGTTTACAGGGGGGCCAAGAGACCCAGTACTTC	CASSLQGGQETQYF
TRBV3-1/TRBV3-2	.	TRBD1	TRBJ1-5	TGTGCCAGCAGCCAAGATTGCCGGGACAGGGGCTATCAGCCCCAGCATTTT	CASSQDCRDRGYQPQHF
TRBV27	.	TRBD2	TRBJ2-3	TGTGCCAGCAGTCTGGGACTAGCGGCAGATACGCAGTATTTT	CASSLGLAADTQYF
TRBV7-2	.	TRBD1	TRBJ1-1	TGTGCCAGCAGCTTAGGAACAGGGGGGTATACTGAAGCTTTCTTT	CASSLGTGGYTEAFF
TRBV7-8	.	TRBD2	TRBJ2-1	TGTGCCAGCAGCTTAGCTAGCGGGAAGTGGAATGAGCAGTTCTTC	CASSLASGKWNEQFF
TRBV6-1	.	.	TRBJ1-5	TGTGCCAGCAGTGACGGATCGGCAGGAAATCAGCCCCAGCATTTT	CASSDGSAGNQPQHF
TRBV7-3	.	.	TRBJ2-7	TGTGCCAGCAGCCCCGGCACTATCTACGAGCAGTACTTC	CASSPGTIYEQYF
TRBV30	.	.	TRBJ1-6	TGTGCCTGGAGCCCAGGTCTTCCCAGGCCCCTCCACTTT	CAWSPGLPRPLHF
TRBV7-8	.	.	TRBJ1-2	TGTGCCAGCAGCTTAGCGCTTCAGGGGTCTGGCTACACCTTC	CASSLALQGSGYTF
TRBV9	once	.	TRBJ1-2	TGTGCCAGCAGCTCGACAGGTTTGAGCTATGGCTACACCTTC	CASSSTGLSYGYTF
TRBV2	few	TRBD1	TRBJ1-1	TGTGCCAGCCCTAGGGACAGCGCGGGGGAAGCTTTCTTT	CASPRDSAGEAFF
TRBV20-1	.	TRBD1	TRBJ1-1	TGCAGTGCTCTTGGACAGGGAGAAGCTTTCTTT	CSALGQGEAFF
TRBV5-1	.	.	TRBJ1-1	TGCGCCAGCAGCAGGGAGGGCCCCGGAACTGAAGCTTTCTTT	CASSREGPGTEAFF
TRBV5-4	.	.	TRBJ1-1	TGTGCCAGCAGCTATATCGGGACATTGAACACTGAAGCTTTCTTT	CASSYIGTLNTEAFF
TRBV9	.	.	TRBJ1-2	TGTGCCAGCAGCGGGGCGGGGGCTTACGGCTACACCTTC	CASSGAGAYGYTF
TRBV2	.	.	TRBJ2-2	TGTGCCAGCAGCCAACTAGCTCCCGGGGAGCTGTTTTTT	CASSQLAPGELFF
TRBV7-2	.	.	TRBJ2-3	TGTGCCAGCAGCTTAGTTCAGGGTCTCACAGATACGCAGTATTTT	CASSLVQGLTDTQYF
TRBV3-1/TRBV3-2	.	.	TRBJ2-7	TGTGCCAGCAGCCAAGTAGGACTGGATATCTACGAGCAGTACTTC	CASSQVGLDIYEQYF
TRBV5-8	.	TRBD1	TRBJ2-2	TGTGCCAGCAGCTTATATGTTGGGGGACAGACCGGGGAGCTGTTTTTT	CASSLYVGGQTGELFF
TRBV7-2	once	TRBD2	TRBJ2-1	TGTGCCAGCAGCTCGAGGACTAGCGAGAAGTTCTTC	CASSSRTSEKFF
TRBV4-3	.	.	TRBJ2-7	TGCGCCAGCAGCCAAGATACAGGAACCTACGAGCAGTACTTC	CASSQDTGTYEQYF
TRBV19	.	TRBD2	TRBJ2-2	TGTGCCAGTAGTATTAGCGGGAGCCCGAACACCGGGGAGCTGTTTTTT	CASSISGSPNTGELFF
TRBV5-4	.	.	TRBJ1-2	TGTGCCAGCAGCTTGGACGGGAAAGGCTACACCTTC	CASSLDGKGYTF
TRBV7-9	.	.	TRBJ2-7	TGTGCCAGCAGCTTTACCTACGAGCAGTACTTC	CASSFTYEQYF
TRBV14	.	.	TRBJ2-3	TGTGCCAGCAGTCAAACTAGCACAGATACGCAGTATTTT	CASSQTSTDTQYF
TRBV4-1	.	.	TRBJ1-2	TGCGCCAGCAGCCAAGGTGGCCGAAACTATGGCTACACCTTC	CASSQGGRNYGYTF
TRBV5-1	.	.	TRBJ2-5	TGCGCCAGCAGCTTTCAAGGGGCGGTGGAGACCCAGTACTTC	CASSFQGAVETQYF
TRBV18	.	.	TRBJ2-7	TGTGCCAGCTCACCTAGGGACAACTACGAGCAGTACTTC	CASSPRDNYEQYF
TRBV30	.	TRBD1	TRBJ1-1	TGTGCCTGGAGTGGGGGACAGAGGCCTGAAGCTTTCTTT	CAWSGGQRPEAFF
TRBV6-6	.	TRBD2	TRBJ2-1	TGTGCCAGCAGTTACTCAGCGGGGGGGTACAATGAGCAGTTCTTC	CASSYSAGGYNEQFF
TRBV3-1/TRBV3-2	.	.	TRBJ1-3	TGTGCCAGCAGCAACTTGGACAGCCGAAACACCATATATTTT	CASSNLDSRNTIYF
TRBV30	.	.	TRBJ1-3	TGTGCCTGGAGGTTTCCACTCTCTGGAAACACCATATATTTT	CAWRFPLSGNTIYF
TRBV4-1	.	TRBD1	TRBJ1-2	TGCGCCAGCAGCCAAGTACTCAGGACAGGGACTGGCTACACCTTC	CASSQVLRTGTGYTF
TRBV12-5	.	.	TRBJ1-5	TGTGCTAGTGGCCCTTCTCAGCCCCAGCATTTT	CASGPSQPQHF
TRBV29-1	.	.	TRBJ1-4	TGCAGCGTCGTTACAGTTTTGTCTAATGAAAAACTGTTTTTT	CSVVTVLSNEKLFF
TRBV30	few	TRBD1	TRBJ1-5	TGTGCCTGGAGTTCCGGACAGGGTCATCAGCCCCAGCATTTT	CAWSSGQGHQPQHF
TRBV5-6	.	TRBD1	TRBJ1-1	TGTGCCAGCAGCCTGCGGACAGGGGCGCCGAACACTGAAGCTTTCTTT	CASSLRTGAPNTEAFF
TRBV5-1	.	TRBD1	TRBJ1-6	TGCGCCAGCAGCTTGGCCGGGACAGGGGATTCACCCCTCCACTTT	CASSLAGTGDSPLHF
TRBV7-9	.	.	TRBJ2-2	TGTGCCAGCAGCTTAACAACGGGGGGCTACACCGGGGAGCTGTTTTTT	CASSLTTGGYTGELFF
TRBV4-1	.	.	TRBJ2-5	TGCGCCAGCAGCCAAGGGAGTGCGGTTGGGGAGACCCAGTACTTC	CASSQGSAVGETQYF
TRBV6-1	few	.	TRBJ1-5	TGTGCCAGCAGTGAAGCAAAATGGGGGGAAGGCAATCAGCCCCAGCATTTT	CASSEAKWGEGNQPQHF
TRBV5-5	.	TRBD1	TRBJ1-6	TGTGCCAGCAGGCCCGGGACAGGGGGGAATTCACCCCTCCACTTT	CASRPGTGGNSPLHF